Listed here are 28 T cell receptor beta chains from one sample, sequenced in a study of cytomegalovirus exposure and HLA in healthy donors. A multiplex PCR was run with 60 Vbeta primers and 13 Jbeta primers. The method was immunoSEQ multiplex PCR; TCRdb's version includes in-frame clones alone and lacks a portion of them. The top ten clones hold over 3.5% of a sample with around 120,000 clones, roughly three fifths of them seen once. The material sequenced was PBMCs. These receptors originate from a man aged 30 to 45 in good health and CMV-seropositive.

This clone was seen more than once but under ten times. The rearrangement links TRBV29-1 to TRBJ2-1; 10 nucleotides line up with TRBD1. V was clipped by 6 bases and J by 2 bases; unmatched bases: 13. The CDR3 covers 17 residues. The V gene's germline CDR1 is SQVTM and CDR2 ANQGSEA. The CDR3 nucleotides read TGCAGCGTCAACCGACAGGGGGCGAGATCCGCCTACAATGAGCAGTTCTTC. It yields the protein CSVNRQGARSAYNEQFF.

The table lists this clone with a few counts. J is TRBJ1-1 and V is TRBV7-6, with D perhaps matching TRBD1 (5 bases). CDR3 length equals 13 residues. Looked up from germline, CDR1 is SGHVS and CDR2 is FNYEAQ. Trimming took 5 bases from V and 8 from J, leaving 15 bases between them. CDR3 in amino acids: CASSLNVGGEAFF. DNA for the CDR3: TGTGCCAGCAGCCTAAATGTCGGGGGAGAAGCTTTCTTT.

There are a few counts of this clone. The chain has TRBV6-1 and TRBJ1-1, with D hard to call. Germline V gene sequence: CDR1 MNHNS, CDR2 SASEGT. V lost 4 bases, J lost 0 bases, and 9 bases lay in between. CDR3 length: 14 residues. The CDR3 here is CASSVSQLNTEAFF. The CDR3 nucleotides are TGTGCCAGCAGTGTAAGTCAGTTGAACACTGAAGCTTTCTTT.

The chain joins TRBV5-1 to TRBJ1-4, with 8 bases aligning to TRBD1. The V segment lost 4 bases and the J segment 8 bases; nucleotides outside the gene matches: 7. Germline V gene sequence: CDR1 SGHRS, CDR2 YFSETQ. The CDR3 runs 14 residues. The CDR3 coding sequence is TGCGCCAGCAGCCCCGACAGGGGTTCCGAAAAACTGTTTTTT. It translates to CASSPDRGSEKLFF.

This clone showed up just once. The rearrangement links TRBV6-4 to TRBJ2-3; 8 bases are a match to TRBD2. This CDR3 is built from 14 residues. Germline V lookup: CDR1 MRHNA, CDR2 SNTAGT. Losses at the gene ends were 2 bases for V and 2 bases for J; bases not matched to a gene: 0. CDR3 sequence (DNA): TGTGCCAGCAGTGACGGACTAGCCACAGATACGCAGTATTTT. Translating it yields CASSDGLATDTQYF.

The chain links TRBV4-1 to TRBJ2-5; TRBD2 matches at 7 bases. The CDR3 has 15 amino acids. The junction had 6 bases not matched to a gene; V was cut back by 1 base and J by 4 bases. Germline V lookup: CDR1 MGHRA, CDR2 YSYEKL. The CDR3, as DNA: TGCGCCAGCAGCCAAGGCTGGGGCGGGGGAGAGACCCAGTACTTC. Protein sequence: CASSQGWGGGETQYF.

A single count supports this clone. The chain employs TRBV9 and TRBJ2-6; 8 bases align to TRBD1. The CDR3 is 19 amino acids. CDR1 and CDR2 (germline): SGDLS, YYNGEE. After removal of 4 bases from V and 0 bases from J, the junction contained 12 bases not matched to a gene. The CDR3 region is CASSWGTGSAHSGANVLTF. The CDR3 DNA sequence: TGTGCCAGCAGCTGGGGGACAGGATCGGCTCACTCTGGGGCCAACGTCCTGACTTTC.

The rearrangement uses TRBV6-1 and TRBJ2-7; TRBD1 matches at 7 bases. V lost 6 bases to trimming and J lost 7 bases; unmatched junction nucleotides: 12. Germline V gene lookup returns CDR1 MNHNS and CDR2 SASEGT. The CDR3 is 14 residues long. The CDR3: CASSLKTGSGEQYF. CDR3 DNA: TGTGCCAGCAGCCTAAAGACAGGGTCGGGAGAGCAGTACTTC.

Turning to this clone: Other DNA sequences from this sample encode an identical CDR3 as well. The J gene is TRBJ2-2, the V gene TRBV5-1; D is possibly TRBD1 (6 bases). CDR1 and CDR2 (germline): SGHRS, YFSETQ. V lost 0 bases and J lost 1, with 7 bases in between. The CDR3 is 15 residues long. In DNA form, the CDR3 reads TGCGCCAGCAGCTTGGGGGGGCTGAACACCGGGGAGCTGTTTTTT. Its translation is CASSLGGLNTGELFF.

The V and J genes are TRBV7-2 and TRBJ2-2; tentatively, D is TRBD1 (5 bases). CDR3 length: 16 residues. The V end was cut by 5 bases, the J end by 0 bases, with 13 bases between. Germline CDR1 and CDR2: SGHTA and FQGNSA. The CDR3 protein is CASSDQTVANTGELFF. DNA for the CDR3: TGTGCCAGCAGCGACCAGACAGTCGCGAACACCGGGGAGCTGTTTTTT.

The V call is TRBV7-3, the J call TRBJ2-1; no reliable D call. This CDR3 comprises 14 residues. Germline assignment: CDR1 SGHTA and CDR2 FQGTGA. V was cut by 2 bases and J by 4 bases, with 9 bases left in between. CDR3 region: CASSLQASYNEQFF. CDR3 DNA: TGTGCCAGCAGCTTACAAGCCTCATACAATGAGCAGTTCTTC.

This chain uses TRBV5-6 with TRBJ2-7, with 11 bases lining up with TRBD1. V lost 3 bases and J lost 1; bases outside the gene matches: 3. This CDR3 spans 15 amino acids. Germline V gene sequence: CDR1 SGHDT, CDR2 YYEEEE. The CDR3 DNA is TGTGCCAGCAGCTACCGGGACAGGGGGTCCTACGAGCAGTACTTC. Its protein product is CASSYRDRGSYEQYF.

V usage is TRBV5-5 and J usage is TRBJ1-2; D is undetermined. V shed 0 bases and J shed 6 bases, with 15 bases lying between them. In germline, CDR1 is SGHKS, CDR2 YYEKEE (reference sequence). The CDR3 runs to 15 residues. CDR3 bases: TGTGCCAGCAGCTTGGATATAGCAGCTACGAATGGCTACACCTTC. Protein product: CASSLDIAATNGYTF.

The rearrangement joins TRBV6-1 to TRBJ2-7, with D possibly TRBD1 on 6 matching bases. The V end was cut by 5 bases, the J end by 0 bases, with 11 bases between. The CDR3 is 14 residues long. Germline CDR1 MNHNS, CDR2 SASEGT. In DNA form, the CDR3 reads TGTGCCAGCAGTTCCAGGGGCGTCTCCTACGAGCAGTACTTC. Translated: CASSSRGVSYEQYF.

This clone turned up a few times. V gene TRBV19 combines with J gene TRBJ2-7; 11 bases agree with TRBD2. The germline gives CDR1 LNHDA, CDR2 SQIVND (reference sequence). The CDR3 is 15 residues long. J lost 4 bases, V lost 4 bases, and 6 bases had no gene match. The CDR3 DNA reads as TGTGCCAGTAGTAAAACTAGCGGGGGATCTTACGAGCAGTACTTC. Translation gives CASSKTSGGSYEQYF.

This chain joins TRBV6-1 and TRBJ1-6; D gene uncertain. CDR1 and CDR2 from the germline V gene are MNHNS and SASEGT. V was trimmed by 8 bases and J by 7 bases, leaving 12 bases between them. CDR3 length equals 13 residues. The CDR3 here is CASGRDWNSPLHF. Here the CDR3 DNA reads TGTGCCAGCGGGAGGGATTGGAATTCACCCCTCCACTTT.

CDR3 in DNA: TGTGCCAGCAGCTTACAGGGTGCCACTGAAGCTTTCTTT. Residues: CASSLQGATEAFF. The rearrangement uses TRBV11-3 and TRBJ1-1; D may be TRBD1 (5 bases). Between the trimmed V and J ends, which lost 2 bases and 4 bases, there was a span of 8 bases. The CDR3 has 13 amino acids. Germline assignment: CDR1 SGHNT and CDR2 YENEEA.

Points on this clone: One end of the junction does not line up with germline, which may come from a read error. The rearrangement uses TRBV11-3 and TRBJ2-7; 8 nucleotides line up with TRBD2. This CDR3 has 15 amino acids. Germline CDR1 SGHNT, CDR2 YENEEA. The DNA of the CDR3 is TGTGCCAGCAGCTTCTGTAGCGGGGCGAGATGTGAGCGGTACTTC. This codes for CASSFCSGARCERYF.

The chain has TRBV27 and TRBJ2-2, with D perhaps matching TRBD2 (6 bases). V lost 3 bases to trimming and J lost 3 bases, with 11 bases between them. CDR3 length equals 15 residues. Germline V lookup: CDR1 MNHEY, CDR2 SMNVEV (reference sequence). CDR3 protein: CASSLSEGYTGELFF. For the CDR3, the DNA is TGTGCCAGCAGTTTGTCGGAGGGGTACACCGGGGAGCTGTTTTTT.

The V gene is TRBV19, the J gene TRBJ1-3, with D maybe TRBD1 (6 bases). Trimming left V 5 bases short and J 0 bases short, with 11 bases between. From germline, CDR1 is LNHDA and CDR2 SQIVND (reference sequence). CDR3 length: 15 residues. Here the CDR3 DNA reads TGTGCCAGTAGTTTAGGACAGCTCTCTGGAAACACCATATATTTT. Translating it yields CASSLGQLSGNTIYF.

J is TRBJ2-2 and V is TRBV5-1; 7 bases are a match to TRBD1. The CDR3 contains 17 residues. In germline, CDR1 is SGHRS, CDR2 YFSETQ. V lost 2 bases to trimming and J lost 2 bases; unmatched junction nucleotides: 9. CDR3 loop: CASSFLFGTDNTGELFF. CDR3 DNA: TGCGCCAGCAGCTTCCTCTTCGGGACAGATAACACCGGGGAGCTGTTTTTT.

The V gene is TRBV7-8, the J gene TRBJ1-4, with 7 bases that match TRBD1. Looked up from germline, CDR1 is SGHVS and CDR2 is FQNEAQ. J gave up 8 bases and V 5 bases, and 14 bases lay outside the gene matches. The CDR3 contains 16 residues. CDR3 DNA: TGTGCCAGCAGCGTCTCAGGACAGGCGGCTGGGGAAAAACTGTTTTTT. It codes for CASSVSGQAAGEKLFF.

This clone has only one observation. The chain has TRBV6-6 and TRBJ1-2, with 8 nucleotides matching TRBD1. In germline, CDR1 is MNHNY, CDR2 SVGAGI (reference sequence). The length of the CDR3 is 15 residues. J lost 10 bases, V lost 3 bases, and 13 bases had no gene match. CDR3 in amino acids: CASSYQPGTGGVYTF. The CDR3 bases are TGTGCCAGCAGTTATCAACCGGGGACAGGAGGAGTCTACACCTTC.

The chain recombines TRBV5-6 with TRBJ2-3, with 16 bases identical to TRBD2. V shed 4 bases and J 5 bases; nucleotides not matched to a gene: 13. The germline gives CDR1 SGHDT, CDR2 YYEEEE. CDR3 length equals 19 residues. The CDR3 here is CASSPYPGTSGGAGDTQYF. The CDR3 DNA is TGTGCCAGCAGCCCCTATCCCGGGACTAGCGGGGGGGCGGGAGATACGCAGTATTTT.

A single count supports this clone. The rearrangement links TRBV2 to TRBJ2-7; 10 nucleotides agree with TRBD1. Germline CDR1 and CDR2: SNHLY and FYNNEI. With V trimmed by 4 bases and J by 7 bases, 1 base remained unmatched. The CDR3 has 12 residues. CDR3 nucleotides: TGTGCCAGCAGTGGGACAGGGGGTGAGCAGTACTTC. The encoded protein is CASSGTGGEQYF.

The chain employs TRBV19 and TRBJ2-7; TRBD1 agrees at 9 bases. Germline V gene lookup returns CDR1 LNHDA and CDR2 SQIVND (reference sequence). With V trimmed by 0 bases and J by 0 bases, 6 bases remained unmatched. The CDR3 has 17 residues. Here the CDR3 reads CASSIDLETGGSYEQYF. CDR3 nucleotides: TGTGCCAGTAGTATAGATCTGGAGACAGGGGGCTCCTACGAGCAGTACTTC.

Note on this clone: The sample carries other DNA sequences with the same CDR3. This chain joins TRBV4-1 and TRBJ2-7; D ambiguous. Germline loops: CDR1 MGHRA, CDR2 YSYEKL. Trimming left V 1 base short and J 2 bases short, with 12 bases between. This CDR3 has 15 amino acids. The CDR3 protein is CASSQGSVVPYEQYF. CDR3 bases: TGCGCCAGCAGCCAAGGGTCGGTGGTACCCTACGAGCAGTACTTC.

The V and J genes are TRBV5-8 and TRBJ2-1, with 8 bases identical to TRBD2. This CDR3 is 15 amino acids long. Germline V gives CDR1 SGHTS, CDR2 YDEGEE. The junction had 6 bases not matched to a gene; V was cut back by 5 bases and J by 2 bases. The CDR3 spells CASSLRGGTYNEQFF. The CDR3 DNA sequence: TGTGCCAGCAGTCTACGGGGGGGCACCTACAATGAGCAGTTCTTC.